Included here is one T cell receptor beta chain sequence, with context. This sample is part of a study of blood T cell repertoires in COVID-19. Data came from immunoSEQ multiplex PCR; TCRdb stores just in-frame clones and leaves some out. The sample lists 200,000 to 250,000 clones, nearly 90% occurring once. The CDR3 is 15 amino acids. Per germline, CDR1 MGHRA and CDR2 YSYEKL. The V end was cut by 0 bases, the J end by 8 bases, with 16 bases between. Input material: PBMCs or T cells enriched from blood (not recorded which). This chain connects TRBV4-1 to TRBJ1-2, with a weak D call TRBD1 (6 bases). The source of this sequence is a man aged 30 to 39 who had been exposed to COVID-19. CDR3 protein: CASSQDPSGDGGYTF. The CDR3 DNA reads TGCGCCAGCAGCCAAGATCCTTCAGGGGATGGGGGCTACACCTTC.